This T cell receptor beta chain appears in the sequencing data of a study of blood T cell repertoires in COVID-19. The CDR3 loop spans 14 amino acids. Germline CDR1 is SQVTM and CDR2 is ANQGSEA. V lost 3 bases to trimming and J lost 8 bases; unmatched junction nucleotides: 5. The protocol was immunoSEQ multiplex PCR, while the TCRdb copy is restricted to in-frame clones and leaves out a portion. The table includes under 130,000 clones, roughly 80% detected once. This TCR came from a woman older than 75 with acute or convalescent COVID-19. Sequences were obtained from peripheral blood. This chain joins TRBV29-1 and TRBJ2-1, with 12 bases that match TRBD2. The CDR3 DNA sequence: TGCAGCGTTGACCGACTAGCGGGAGAGCATGAGCAGTTCTTC. It yields the protein CSVDRLAGEHEQFF.